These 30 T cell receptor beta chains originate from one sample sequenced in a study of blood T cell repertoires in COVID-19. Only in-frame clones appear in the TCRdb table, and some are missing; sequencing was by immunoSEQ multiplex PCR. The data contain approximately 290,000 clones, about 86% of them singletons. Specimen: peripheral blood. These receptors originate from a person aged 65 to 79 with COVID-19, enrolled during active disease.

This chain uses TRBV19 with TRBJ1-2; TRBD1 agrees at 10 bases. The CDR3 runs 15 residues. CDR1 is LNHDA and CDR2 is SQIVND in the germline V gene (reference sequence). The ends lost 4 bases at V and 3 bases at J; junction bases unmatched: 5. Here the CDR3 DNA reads TGTGCCAGTAGTACCGACAGGGGGCTCGACTATGGCTACACCTTC. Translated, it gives CASSTDRGLDYGYTF. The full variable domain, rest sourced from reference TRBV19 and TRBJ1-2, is DGGITQSPKYLFRKEGQNVTLSCEQNLNHDAMYWYRQDPGQGLRLIYYSQIVNDFQKGDIAEGYSVSREKKESFPLTVTSAQKNPTAFYLCASSTDRGLDYGYTFGSGTRLTVV.

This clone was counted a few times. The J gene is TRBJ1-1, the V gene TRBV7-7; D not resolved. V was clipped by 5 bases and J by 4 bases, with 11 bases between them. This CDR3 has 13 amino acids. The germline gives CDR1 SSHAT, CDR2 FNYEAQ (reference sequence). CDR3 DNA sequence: TGTGCCAGCAGCGTTGGACGGGGCACTGAAGCTTTCTTT. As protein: CASSVGRGTEAFF.

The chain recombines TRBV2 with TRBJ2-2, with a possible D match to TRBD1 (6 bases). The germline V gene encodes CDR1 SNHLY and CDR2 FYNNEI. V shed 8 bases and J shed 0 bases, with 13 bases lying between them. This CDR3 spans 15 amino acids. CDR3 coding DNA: TGTGCCAGCTCCTGGACAGATTCGAACACCGGGGAGCTGTTTTTT. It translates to CASSWTDSNTGELFF.

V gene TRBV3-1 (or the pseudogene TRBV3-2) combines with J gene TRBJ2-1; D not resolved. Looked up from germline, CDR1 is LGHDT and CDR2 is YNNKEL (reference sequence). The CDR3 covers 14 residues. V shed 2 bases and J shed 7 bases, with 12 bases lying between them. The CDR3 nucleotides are TGTGCCAGCAGCCAATTGCCGAGCTGGAATGAGCAGTTCTTC. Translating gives CASSQLPSWNEQFF.

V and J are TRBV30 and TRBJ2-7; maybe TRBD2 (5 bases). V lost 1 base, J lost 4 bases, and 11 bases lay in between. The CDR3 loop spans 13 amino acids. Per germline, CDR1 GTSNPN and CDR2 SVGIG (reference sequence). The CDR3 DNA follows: TGTGCCTGGAGTGGGGGAGACCCTTACGAGCAGTACTTC. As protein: CAWSGGDPYEQYF.

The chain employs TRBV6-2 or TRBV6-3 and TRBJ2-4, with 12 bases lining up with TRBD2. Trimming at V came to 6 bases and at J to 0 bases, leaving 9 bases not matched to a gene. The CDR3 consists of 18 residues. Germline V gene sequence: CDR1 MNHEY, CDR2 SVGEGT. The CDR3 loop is CASSSSGGADKAKNIQYF. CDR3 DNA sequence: TGTGCCAGCAGCTCTAGCGGGGGGGCAGACAAAGCCAAAAACATTCAGTACTTC.

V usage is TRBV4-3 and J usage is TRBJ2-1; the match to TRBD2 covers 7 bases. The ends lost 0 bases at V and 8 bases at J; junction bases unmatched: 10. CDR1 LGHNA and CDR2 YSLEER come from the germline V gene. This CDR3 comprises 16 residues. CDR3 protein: CASSQDPGGSRDEQFF. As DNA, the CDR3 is TGCGCCAGCAGCCAAGATCCCGGGGGGAGTCGCGATGAGCAGTTCTTC.

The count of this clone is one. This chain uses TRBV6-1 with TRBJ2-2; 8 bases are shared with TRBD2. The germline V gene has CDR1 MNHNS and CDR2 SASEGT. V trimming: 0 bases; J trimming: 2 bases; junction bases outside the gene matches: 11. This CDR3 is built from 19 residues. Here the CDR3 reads CASSEALLAGSPNTGELFF. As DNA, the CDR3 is TGTGCCAGCAGTGAAGCGCTGTTAGCGGGATCTCCTAACACCGGGGAGCTGTTTTTT.

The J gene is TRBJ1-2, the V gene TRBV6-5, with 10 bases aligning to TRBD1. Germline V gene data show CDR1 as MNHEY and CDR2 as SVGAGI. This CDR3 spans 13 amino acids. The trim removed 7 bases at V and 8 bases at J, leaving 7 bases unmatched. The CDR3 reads CASTPDRGRGYTF. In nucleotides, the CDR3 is TGTGCCAGCACCCCCGACAGGGGGCGCGGCTACACCTTC.

The CDR3 DNA is TGTGCCAGCAGCCAATCTCCAGGCAGGGGGCTCTCTCGGGAGCAGTACTTC. Translated: CASSQSPGRGLSREQYF. This chain uses TRBV16 with TRBJ2-7; TRBD1 matches at 8 bases. The CDR3 is made up of 17 amino acids. CDR1 and CDR2 from the germline V gene are KGHSY and FQNENV. J lost 7 bases, V lost 0 bases, and 14 bases had no gene match.

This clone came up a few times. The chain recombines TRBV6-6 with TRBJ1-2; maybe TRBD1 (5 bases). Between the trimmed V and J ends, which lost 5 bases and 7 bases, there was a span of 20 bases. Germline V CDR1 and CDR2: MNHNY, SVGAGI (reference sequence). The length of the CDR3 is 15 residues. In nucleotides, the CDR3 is TGTGCCAGCAGTGGCCATTTCATGGGGGGTTTTGGCTACACCTTC. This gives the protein CASSGHFMGGFGYTF.

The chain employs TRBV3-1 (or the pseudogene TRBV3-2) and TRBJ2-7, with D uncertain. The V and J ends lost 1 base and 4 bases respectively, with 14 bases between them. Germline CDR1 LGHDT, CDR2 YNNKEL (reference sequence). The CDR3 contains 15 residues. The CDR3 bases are TGTGCCAGCAGCCAAGGGAATTCACCGACTTACGAGCAGTACTTC. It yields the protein CASSQGNSPTYEQYF.

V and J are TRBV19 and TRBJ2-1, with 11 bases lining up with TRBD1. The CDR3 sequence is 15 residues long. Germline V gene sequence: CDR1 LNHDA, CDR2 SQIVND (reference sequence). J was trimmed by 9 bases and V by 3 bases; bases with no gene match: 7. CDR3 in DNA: TGTGCCAGTAGTATCGTTCGGACAGGGGGCCCTGAGCAGTTCTTC. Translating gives CASSIVRTGGPEQFF.

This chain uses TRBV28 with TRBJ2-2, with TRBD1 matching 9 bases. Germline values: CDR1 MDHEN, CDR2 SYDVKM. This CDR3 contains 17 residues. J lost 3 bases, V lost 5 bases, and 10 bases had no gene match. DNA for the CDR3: TGTGCCAGCAGTGCCATACAGGGGGCTAAGCACACCGGGGAGCTGTTTTTT. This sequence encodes CASSAIQGAKHTGELFF.

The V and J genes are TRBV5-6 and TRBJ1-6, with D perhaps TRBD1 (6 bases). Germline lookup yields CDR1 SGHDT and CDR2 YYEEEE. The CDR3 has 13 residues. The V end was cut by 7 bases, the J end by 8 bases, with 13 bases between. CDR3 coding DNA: TGTGCCAGCGCACAGGGTAGGTATTCACCCCTCCACTTT. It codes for CASAQGRYSPLHF.

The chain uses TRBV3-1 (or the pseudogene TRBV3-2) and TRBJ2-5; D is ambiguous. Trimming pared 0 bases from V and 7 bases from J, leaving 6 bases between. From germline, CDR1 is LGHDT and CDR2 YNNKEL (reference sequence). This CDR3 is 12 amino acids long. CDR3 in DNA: TGTGCCAGCAGCCAAGAGCCAGGGACCCAGTACTTC. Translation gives CASSQEPGTQYF.

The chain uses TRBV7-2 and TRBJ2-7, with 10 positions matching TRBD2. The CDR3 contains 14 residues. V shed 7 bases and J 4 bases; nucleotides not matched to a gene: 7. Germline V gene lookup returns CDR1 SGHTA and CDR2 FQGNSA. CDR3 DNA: TGTGCCAGCAATTTAGCGGGAGGATCTTACGAGCAGTACTTC. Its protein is CASNLAGGSYEQYF.

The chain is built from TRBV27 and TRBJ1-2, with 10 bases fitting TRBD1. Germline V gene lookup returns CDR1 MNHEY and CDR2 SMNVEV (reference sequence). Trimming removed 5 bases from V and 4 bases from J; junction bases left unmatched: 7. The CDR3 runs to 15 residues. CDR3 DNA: TGTGCCAGCAGTAGCCCGGGACAGGGGATCTATGGCTACACCTTC. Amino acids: CASSSPGQGIYGYTF.

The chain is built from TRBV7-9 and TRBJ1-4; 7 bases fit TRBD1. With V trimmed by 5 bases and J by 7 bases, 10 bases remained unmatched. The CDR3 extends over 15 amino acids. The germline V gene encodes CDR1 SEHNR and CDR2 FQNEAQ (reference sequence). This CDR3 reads CASSTRQGPGEKLFF. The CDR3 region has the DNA TGTGCCAGCAGCACAAGACAGGGCCCTGGTGAAAAACTGTTTTTT. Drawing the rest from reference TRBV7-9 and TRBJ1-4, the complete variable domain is DTGVSQNPRHKITKRGQNVTFRCDPISEHNRLYWYRQTLGQGPEFLTYFQNEAQLEKSRLLSDRFSAERPKGSFSTLEIQRTEQGDSAMYLCASSTRQGPGEKLFFGSGTQLSVL.

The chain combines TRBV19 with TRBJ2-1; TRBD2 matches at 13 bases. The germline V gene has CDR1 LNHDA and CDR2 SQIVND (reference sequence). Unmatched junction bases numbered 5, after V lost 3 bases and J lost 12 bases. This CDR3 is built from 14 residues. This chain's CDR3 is CASSIRTSGSPQFF. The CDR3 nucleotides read TGTGCCAGTAGTATTCGGACTAGCGGGAGTCCGCAGTTCTTC.

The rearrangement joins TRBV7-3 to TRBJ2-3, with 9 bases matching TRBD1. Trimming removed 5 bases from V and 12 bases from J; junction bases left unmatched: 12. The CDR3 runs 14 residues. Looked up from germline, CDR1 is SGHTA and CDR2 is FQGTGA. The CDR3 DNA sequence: TGTGCCAGCAGCCTCGCCACCGGGACAGGGAAACAGTATTTT. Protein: CASSLATGTGKQYF.

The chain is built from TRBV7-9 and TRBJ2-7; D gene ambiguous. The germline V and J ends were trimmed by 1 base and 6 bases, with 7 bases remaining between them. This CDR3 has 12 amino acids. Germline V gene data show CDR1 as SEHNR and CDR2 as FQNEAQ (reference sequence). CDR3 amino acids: CASSLGPVEQYF. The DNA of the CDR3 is TGTGCCAGCAGCTTAGGGCCTGTCGAGCAGTACTTC. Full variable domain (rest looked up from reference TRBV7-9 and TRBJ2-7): DTGVSQNPRHKITKRGQNVTFRCDPISEHNRLYWYRQTLGQGPEFLTYFQNEAQLEKSRLLSDRFSAERPKGSFSTLEIQRTEQGDSAMYLCASSLGPVEQYFGPGTRLTVT.

The CDR3 spells CASSAKGVPYEQYF. CDR3 nucleotides: TGTGCCAGCAGCGCAAAGGGGGTCCCCTACGAGCAGTACTTC. The rearrangement joins TRBV5-4 to TRBJ2-7, with D maybe TRBD1 (6 bases). Trimming stripped 4 bases from V and 2 bases from J, with 13 bases between. The CDR3 contains 14 residues. The germline V gene has CDR1 SGHNT and CDR2 YYREEE (reference sequence).

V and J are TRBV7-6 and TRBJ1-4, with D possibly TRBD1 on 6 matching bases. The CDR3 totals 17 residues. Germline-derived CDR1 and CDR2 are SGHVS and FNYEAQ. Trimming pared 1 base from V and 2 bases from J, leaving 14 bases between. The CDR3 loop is CASSLGLAGATNEKLFF. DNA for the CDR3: TGTGCCAGCAGCTTAGGGTTGGCGGGGGCCACTAATGAAAAACTGTTTTTT. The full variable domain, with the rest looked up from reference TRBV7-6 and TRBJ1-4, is GAGVSQSPRYKVTKRGQDVALRCDPISGHVSLYWYRQALGQGPEFLTYFNYEAQQDKSGLPNDRFSAERPEGSISTLTIQRTEQRDSAMYRCASSLGLAGATNEKLFFGSGTQLSVL.

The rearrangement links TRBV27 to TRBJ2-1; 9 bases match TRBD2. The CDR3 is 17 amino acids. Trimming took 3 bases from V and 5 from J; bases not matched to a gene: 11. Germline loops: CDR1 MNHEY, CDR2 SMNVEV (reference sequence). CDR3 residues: CASSFILGLAPNNEQFF. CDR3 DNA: TGTGCCAGCAGTTTCATACTCGGACTAGCGCCTAACAATGAGCAGTTCTTC.

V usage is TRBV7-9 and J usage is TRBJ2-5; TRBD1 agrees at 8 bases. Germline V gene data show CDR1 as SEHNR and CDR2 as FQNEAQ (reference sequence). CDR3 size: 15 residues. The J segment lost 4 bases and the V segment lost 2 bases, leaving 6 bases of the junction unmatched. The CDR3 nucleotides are TGTGCCAGCAGCTTAAGACAGGGGCGGGCAGAGACCCAGTACTTC. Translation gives CASSLRQGRAETQYF.

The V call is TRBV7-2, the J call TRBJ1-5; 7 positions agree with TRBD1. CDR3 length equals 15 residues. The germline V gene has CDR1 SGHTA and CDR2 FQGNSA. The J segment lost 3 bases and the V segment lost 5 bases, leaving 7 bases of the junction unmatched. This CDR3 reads CASSLRQGINQPQHF. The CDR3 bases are TGTGCCAGCAGCCTAAGACAGGGAATCAATCAGCCCCAGCATTTT.

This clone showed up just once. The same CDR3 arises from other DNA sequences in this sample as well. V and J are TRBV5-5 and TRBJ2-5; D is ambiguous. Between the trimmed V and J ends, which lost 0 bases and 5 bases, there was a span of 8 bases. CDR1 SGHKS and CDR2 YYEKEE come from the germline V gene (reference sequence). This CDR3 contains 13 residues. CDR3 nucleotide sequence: TGTGCCAGCAGCTTGGCACTTTCGGAGACCCAGTACTTC. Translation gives CASSLALSETQYF.

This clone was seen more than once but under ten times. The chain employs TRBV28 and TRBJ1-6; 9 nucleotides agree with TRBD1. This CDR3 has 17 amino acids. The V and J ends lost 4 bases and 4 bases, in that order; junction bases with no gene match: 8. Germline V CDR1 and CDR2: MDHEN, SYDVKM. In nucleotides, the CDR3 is TGTGCCAGCAGTTCCTCGGGACAGGGAACATATAATTCACCCCTCCACTTT. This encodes CASSSSGQGTYNSPLHF.

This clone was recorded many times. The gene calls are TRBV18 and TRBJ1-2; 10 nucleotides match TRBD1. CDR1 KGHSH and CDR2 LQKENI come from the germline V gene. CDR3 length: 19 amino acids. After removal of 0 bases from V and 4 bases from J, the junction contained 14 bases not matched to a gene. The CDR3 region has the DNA TGTGCCAGCTCACCACCGCCACTGTTGCGGGACAGGGGATTCTATGGCTACACCTTC. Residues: CASSPPPLLRDRGFYGYTF. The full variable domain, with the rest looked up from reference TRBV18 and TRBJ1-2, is NAGVMQNPRHLVRRRGQEARLRCSPMKGHSHVYWYRQLPEEGLKFMVYLQKENIIDESGMPKERFSAEFPKEGPSILRIQQVVRGDSAAYFCASSPPPLLRDRGFYGYTFGSGTRLTVV.